The rows below give T cell receptor beta chains drawn from one sample of a study of T cells after yellow fever vaccination. Via MiXCR, TCRdb re-called the 5' RACE reads, giving one row per CDR3 protein. The sample includes roughly 340,000 distinct CDR3 sequences, around 3.9% seen only once; the top ten take approximately 24%. The starting material was PBMCs, obtained 5 days after the yellow fever booster vaccination. These receptors originate from a man aged 18 to 35 who received the YFV17D yellow fever vaccine. The CDR3 runs from the conserved cysteine through the conserved F or W. The order of the fields is V gene, D gene, CDR3 protein. The D gene is left open where the match is weak.

>TRBV7-9|TRBD1
CASSRTGRSALNEKLFF
>TRBV24-1|TRBD1
CATSDSQGARDTQYF
>TRBV3-1|TRBD1
CASSEGRTGKGNEQFF
>TRBV12-3/TRBV12-4|.
CASSFQGSGANVLTF
>TRBV4-3|.
CASSQGLLGDTQYF
>TRBV7-2|TRBD1
CASGTGVGNTEAFF
>TRBV20-1|.
CSAGLASVGQFF
>TRBV19|TRBD1
CASSITGTGQGGGYTF
>TRBV20-1|.
CSARANPGRRRGYTF
>TRBV5-1|.
CASVGPRGTGELFF
>TRBV7-8|TRBD1
CASSQDRGQGEKLFF
>TRBV20-1|.
CSAIRAQLRHYGYTF
>TRBV12-3/TRBV12-4|.
CASSPTGLQGNEQFF
>TRBV5-1|.
CASSASGPGYTGELFF
>TRBV7-2|.
CASSLPAGNSPLHF
>TRBV6-2/TRBV6-3|.
CASRLSDTQYF
>TRBV6-5|.
CASSYSIGGREGQYF
>TRBV27|TRBD1
CASSGWDRALYGYTF
>TRBV4-1|.
CASSQSGVVTDTQYF
>TRBV7-7|TRBD1
CASSPSGGTGGFNQPQHF
>TRBV7-6|.
CASSLEPGYYGYTF
>TRBV20-1|.
CSAPPGNQPQHF
>TRBV29-1|.
CSVVLEGGQWGDTQYF
>TRBV5-1|.
CASSLTASDEQYF
>TRBV20-1|.
CSARDIESNYGYTF
>TRBV7-6|.
CASSLTGLNTEAFF
>TRBV12-3/TRBV12-4|.
CASSPGRGLSSDTGELFF
>TRBV30|.
CAWSGVALKFF
>TRBV29-1|.
CSVELATSYSYNEQFF
>TRBV5-1|.
CASSGWRGEQYF
>TRBV5-1|.
CASRIQGLATGELFF
>TRBV12-3/TRBV12-4|.
CASSPGAAWDTQYF
>TRBV6-5|.
CATSDGTTYNEQFF
>TRBV12-3/TRBV12-4|.
CASSHGQSYTF
>TRBV6-5|.
CASSYSLGDEQFF
>TRBV20-1|TRBD2
CSAHSVERGITDTQYF
>TRBV9|.
CASSPQLEMNTEAFF
>TRBV5-1|.
CASSTTLTYNEQFF
>TRBV20-1|.
CSARGGQSPDTQYF
>TRBV29-1|TRBD1
CSVGETGLYGYTF
>TRBV7-6|.
CASSSIGETQYF
>TRBV5-1|TRBD1
CASSHNRGRTEAFF
>TRBV12-3/TRBV12-4|.
CASTGGTHVRETQYF
>TRBV6-6|.
CASKEAYNSPLHF